Reported below is one T cell receptor beta chain. Exclusion of a patient resulted from uncontrolled infection, other autoimmune disease, pregnancy or lactation. Diagnoses used clinical symptoms, serum thyroxine and TRAb, thyroid ultrasound and orbital computed tomography. This entry comes from a study of T cells in Graves' hyperthyroidism and ophthalmopathy. The source material, RNA transcripts, was used to amplify TCR beta CDR3 regions. The study used the HTBI primer set for a first-round RT-PCR of the TCR CDR3. TCRdb fed the multiplex PCR reads into MiXCR, producing one record per CDR3 protein. The table includes under 250,000 distinct CDR3 sequences, roughly a sixth detected once. V gave up 4 bases and J gave up 3 bases; unmatched junction bases: 11. CDR1 GTSNPN and CDR2 SVGIG come from the germline V gene (reference sequence). The CDR3 consists of 16 residues.

The receptor comes from a woman aged 45-59 years with Graves' hyperthyroidism. The V call is TRBV30, the J call TRBJ1-2; 10 bases align to TRBD1. The sequencing input was blood. CDR3 DNA sequence: TGTGCCTGGACCGACGAGTGGACAGGGGGATACTATGGCTACACCTTC. The encoded protein is CAWTDEWTGGYYGYTF. The variable domain in full, completed from reference TRBV30 and TRBJ1-2, reads SQTIHQWPATLVQPVGSPLSLECTVEGTSNPNLYWYRQAAGRGLQLLFYSVGIGQISSEVPQNLSASRPQDRQFILSSKKLLLSDSGFYLCAWTDEWTGGYYGYTFGSGTRLTVV.